This T cell receptor beta chain came from a study of shared clonotypes between healthy human individuals. Across the study: Every donor yielded three CD4 naive, three CD4 memory, two CD8 naive and one CD8 memory plate.

This CDR3 is 15 amino acids long. CDR1 and CDR2 from the germline V gene are ENHRY and SYGVKD. The ends lost 10 bases at V and 4 bases at J; junction bases unmatched: 11. This clone occurred many times. Authors' data handling: Junction-only immunoSEQ data arrived without quality scores, meaning filtering differed. Using immunoSEQ multiplex PCR, the repertoire was profiled, and TCRdb retains in-frame clones only, with some absent. V and J calls and clone size are copied from that table; D and trimming were computed from the DNA. The sample lists about 960,000 clones, over 75% occurring once. The V gene is TRBV10-3, the J gene TRBJ2-3; TRBD2 aligns across 10 bases. This TCR was recovered from a man aged 18 to 30 in good health. The sequenced sample consisted of memory CD4+ T cells sorted from blood. Sample subset: CD45RA-negative fraction. The CDR3 region is CASSSSGGRADTQYF. CDR3 sequence (DNA): TGTGCCAGCTCCTCTAGCGGGGGACGGGCAGATACGCAGTATTTT.